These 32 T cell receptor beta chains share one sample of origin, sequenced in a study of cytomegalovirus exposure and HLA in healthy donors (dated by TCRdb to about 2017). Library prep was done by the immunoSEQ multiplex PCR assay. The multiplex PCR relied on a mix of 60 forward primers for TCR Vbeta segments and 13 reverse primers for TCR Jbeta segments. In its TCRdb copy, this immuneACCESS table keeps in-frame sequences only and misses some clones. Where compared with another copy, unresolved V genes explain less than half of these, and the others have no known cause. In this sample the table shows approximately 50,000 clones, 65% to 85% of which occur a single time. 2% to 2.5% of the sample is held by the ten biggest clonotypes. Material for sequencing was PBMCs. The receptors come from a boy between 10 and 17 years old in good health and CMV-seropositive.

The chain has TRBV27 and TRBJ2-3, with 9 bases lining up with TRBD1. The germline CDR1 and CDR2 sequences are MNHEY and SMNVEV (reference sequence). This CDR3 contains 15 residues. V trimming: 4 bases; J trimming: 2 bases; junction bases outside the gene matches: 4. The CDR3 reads CASSSTGGYTDTQYF. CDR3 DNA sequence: TGTGCCAGCAGTTCGACAGGGGGATACACAGATACGCAGTATTTT.

The CDR3 is CASSLRVVSSRRNEQYF. The CDR3, as DNA: TGTGCCAGCAGCTTACGGGTTGTGTCTAGCAGGAGGAACGAGCAGTACTTC. The rearrangement links TRBV7-8 to TRBJ2-7; possibly TRBD2 for D (5 bases). Germline-derived CDR1 and CDR2 are SGHVS and FQNEAQ. The CDR3 has 17 amino acids. Trimming took off 2 bases at V and 5 bases at J, with 22 bases between the two ends.

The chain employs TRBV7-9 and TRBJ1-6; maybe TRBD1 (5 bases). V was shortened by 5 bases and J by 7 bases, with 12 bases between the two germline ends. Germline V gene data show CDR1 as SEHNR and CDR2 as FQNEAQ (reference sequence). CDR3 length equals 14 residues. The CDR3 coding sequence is TGTGCCAGCAGCCCAGGGCTCGGCAATTCACCCCTCCACTTT. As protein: CASSPGLGNSPLHF.

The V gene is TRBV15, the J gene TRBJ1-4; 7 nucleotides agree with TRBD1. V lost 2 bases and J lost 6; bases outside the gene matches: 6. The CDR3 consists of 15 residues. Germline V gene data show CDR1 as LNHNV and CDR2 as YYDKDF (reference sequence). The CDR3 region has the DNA TGTGCCACCAGCAGACCCGACAGGGATGATGAAAAACTGTTTTTT. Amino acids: CATSRPDRDDEKLFF.

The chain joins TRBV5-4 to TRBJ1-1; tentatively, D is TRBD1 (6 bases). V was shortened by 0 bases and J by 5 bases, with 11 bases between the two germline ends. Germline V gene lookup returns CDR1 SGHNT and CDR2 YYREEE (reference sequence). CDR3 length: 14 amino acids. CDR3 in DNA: TGTGCCAGCAGCTTGGATAGGGGGTTAACTGAAGCTTTCTTT. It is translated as CASSLDRGLTEAFF.

The CDR3 sequence: CASSEELMTKNIQYF. Here the CDR3 DNA reads TGTGCCAGCAGTGAAGAGCTTATGACCAAAAACATTCAGTACTTC. V usage is TRBV6-1 and J usage is TRBJ2-4; unclear D gene. V lost 1 base and J lost 2, with 9 bases in between. The CDR3 runs 15 residues. Germline V gene sequence: CDR1 MNHNS, CDR2 SASEGT.

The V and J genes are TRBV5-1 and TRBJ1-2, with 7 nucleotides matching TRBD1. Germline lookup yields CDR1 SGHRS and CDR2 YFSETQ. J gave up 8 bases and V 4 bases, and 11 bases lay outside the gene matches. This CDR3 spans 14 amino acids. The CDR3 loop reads CASSPQDRRLGYTF. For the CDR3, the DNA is TGCGCCAGCAGCCCCCAGGACAGGCGACTCGGCTACACCTTC.

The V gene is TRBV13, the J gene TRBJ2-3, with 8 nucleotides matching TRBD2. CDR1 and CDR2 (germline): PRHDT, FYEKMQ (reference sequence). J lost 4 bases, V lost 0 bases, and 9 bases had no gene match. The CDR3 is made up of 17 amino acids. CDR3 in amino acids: CASSLGHSRGDPDTQYF. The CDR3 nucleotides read TGTGCCAGCAGCTTAGGCCATTCGCGGGGGGACCCAGATACGCAGTATTTT.

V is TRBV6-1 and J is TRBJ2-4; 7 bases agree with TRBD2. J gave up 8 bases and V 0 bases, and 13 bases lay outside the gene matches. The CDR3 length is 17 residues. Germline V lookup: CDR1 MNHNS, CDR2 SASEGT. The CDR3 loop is CASSEARGRAQAYIQYF. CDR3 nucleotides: TGTGCCAGCAGTGAAGCGCGGGGGAGAGCACAAGCGTACATTCAGTACTTC.

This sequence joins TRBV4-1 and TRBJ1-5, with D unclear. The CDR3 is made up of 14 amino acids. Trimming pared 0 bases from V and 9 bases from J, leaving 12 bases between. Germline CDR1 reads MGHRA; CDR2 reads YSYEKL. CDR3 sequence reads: CASSQERSQRPQHF. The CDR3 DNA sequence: TGCGCCAGCAGCCAAGAGCGCTCTCAAAGGCCCCAGCATTTT.

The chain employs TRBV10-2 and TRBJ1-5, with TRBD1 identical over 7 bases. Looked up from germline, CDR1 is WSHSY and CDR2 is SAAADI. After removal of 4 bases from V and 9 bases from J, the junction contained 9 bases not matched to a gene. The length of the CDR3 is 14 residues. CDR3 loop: CASSGGRGPGPQHF. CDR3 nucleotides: TGCGCCAGCAGTGGAGGAAGGGGGCCCGGGCCCCAGCATTTT.

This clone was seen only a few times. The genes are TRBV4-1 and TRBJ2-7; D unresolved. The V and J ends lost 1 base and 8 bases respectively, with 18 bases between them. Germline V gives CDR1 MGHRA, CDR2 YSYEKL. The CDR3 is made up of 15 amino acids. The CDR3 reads CASSQVETSSTKQYF. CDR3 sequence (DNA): TGCGCCAGCAGCCAAGTTGAGACAAGTTCTACGAAGCAGTACTTC.

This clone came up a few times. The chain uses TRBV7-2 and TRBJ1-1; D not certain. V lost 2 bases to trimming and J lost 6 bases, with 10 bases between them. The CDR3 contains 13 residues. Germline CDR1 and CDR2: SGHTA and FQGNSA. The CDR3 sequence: CASSLSVPAEAFF. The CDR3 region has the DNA TGTGCCAGCAGCTTATCGGTTCCCGCTGAAGCTTTCTTT. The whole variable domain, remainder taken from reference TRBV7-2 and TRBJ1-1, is GAGVSQSPSNKVTEKGKDVELRCDPISGHTALYWYRQSLGQGLEFLIYFQGNSAPDKSGLPSDRFSAERTGGSVSTLTIQRTQQEDSAVYLCASSLSVPAEAFFGQGTRLTVV.

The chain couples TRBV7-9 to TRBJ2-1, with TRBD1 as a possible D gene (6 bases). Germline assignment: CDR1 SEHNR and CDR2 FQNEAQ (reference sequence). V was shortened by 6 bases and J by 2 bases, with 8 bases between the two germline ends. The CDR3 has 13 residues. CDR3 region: CASRTGAYNEQFF. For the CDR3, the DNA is TGTGCCAGCAGGACAGGAGCCTACAATGAGCAGTTCTTC.

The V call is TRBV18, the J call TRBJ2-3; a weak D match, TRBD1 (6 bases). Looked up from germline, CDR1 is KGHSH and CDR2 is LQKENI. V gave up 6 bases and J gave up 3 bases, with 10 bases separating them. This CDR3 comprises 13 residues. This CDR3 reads CASSTGQTDTQYF. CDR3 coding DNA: TGTGCCAGCTCGACAGGCCAGACAGATACGCAGTATTTT.

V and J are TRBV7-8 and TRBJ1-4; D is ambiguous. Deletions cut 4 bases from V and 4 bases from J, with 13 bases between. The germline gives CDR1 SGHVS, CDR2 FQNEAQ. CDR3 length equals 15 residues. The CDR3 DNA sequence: TGTGCCAGCAGCTCCTTCGGTCTTGGTAATGAAAAACTGTTTTTT. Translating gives CASSSFGLGNEKLFF.

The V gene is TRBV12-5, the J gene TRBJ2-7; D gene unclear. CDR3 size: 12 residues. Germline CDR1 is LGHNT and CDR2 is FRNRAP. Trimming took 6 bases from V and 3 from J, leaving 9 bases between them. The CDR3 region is CASGLYSYEQYF. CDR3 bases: TGTGCTAGTGGGCTGTACAGCTACGAGCAGTACTTC.

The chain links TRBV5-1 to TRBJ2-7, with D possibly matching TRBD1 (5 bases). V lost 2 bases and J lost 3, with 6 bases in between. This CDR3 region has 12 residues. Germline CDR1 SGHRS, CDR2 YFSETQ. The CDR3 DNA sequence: TGCGCCAGCAGCTTCGACAGCTACGAGCAGTACTTC. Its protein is CASSFDSYEQYF.

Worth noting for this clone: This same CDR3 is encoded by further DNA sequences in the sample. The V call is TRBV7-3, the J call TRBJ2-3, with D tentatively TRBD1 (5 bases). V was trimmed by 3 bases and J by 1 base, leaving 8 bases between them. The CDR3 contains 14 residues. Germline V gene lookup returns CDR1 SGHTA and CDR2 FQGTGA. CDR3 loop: CASSLLGGTDTQYF. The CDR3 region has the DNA TGTGCCAGCAGCTTGTTAGGGGGCACAGATACGCAGTATTTT.

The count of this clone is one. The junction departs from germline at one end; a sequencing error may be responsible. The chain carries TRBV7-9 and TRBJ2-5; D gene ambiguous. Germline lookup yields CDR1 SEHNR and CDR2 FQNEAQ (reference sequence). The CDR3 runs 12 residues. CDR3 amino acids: CSSSPGSELQYF. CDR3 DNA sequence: TGTTCCAGCAGCCCCGGGTCGGAGTTACAGTACTTC. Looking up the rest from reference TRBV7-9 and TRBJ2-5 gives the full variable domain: DTGVSQNPRHKITKRGQNVTFRCDPISEHNRLYWYRQTLGQGPEFLTYFQNEAQLEKSRLLSDRFSAERPKGSFSTLEIQRTEQGDSAMYLCSSSPGSELQYFGPGTRLLVL.

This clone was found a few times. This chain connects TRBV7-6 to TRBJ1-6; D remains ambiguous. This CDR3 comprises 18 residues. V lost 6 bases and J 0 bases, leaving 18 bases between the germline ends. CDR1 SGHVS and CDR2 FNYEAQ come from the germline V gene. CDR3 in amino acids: CASSPRPYGDSYNSPLHF. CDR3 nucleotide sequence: TGTGCCAGCAGTCCGCGGCCCTACGGCGACTCCTATAATTCACCCCTCCACTTT.

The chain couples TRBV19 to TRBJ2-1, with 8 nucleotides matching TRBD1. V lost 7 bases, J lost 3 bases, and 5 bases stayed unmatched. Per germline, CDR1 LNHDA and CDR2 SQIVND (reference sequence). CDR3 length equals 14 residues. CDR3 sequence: CASKPGQDYNEQFF. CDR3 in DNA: TGTGCCAGTAAACCGGGACAGGACTACAATGAGCAGTTCTTC. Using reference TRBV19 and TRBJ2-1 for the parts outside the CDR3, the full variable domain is DGGITQSPKYLFRKEGQNVTLSCEQNLNHDAMYWYRQDPGQGLRLIYYSQIVNDFQKGDIAEGYSVSREKKESFPLTVTSAQKNPTAFYLCASKPGQDYNEQFFGPGTRLTVL.

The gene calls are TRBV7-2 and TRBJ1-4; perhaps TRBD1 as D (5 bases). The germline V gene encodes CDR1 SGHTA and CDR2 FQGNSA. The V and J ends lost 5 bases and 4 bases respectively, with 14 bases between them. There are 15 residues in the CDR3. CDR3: CASSLAGGINEKLFF. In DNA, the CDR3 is TGTGCCAGCAGCCTGGCCGGGGGGATTAATGAAAAACTGTTTTTT.

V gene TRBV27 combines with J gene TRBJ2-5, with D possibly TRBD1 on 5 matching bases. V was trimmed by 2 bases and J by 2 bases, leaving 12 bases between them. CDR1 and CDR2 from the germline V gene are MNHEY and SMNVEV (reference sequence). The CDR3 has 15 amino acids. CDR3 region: CASSLDRTSQETQYF. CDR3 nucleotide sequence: TGTGCCAGCAGTTTAGACAGAACTTCTCAAGAGACCCAGTACTTC.

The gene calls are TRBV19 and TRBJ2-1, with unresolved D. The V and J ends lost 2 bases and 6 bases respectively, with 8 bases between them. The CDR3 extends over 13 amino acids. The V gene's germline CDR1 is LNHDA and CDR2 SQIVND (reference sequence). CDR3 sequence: CASSITRGNEQFF. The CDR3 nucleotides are TGTGCCAGTAGTATAACTCGAGGCAATGAGCAGTTCTTC.

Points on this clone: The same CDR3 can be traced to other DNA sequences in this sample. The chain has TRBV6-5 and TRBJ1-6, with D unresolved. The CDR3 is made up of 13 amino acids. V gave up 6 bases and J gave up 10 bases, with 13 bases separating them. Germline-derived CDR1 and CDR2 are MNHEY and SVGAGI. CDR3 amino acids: CASRSLGDSPLHF. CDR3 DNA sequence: TGTGCCAGCAGATCGTTGGGAGACTCACCCCTCCACTTT.

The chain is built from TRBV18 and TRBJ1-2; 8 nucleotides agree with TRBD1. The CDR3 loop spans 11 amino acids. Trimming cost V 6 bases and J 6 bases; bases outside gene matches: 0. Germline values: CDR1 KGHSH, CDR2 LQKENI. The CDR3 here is CASSDRDGYTF. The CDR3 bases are TGTGCCAGCTCGGACAGGGATGGCTACACCTTC.

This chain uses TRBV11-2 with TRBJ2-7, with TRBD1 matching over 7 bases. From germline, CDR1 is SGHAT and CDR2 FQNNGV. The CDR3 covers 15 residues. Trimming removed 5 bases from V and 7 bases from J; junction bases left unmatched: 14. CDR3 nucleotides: TGTGCCAGCAGCCGAGAACCGACAGGGAGATCGGAGCAGTACTTC. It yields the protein CASSREPTGRSEQYF.

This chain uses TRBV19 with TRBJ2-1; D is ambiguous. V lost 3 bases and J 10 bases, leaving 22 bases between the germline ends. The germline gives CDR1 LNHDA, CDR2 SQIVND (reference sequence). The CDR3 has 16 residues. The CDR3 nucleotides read TGTGCCAGTAGTATCAACCCCTCTCGATCCCATAGAGAGCAGTTCTTC. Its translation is CASSINPSRSHREQFF.

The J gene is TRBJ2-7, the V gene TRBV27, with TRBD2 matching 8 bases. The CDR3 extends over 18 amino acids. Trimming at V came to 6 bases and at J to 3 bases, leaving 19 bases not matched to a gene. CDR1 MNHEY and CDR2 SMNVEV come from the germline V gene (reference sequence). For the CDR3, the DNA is TGTGCCAGCAGCCCTTACGGGAGGGGGAGGCTCCTTGGCTACGAGCAGTACTTC. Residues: CASSPYGRGRLLGYEQYF.

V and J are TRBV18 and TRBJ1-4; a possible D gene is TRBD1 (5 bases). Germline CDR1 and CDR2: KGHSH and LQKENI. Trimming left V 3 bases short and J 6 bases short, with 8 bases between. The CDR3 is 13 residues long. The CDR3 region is CASSPDIHEKLFF. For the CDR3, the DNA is TGTGCCAGCTCACCGGACATACATGAAAAACTGTTTTTT.

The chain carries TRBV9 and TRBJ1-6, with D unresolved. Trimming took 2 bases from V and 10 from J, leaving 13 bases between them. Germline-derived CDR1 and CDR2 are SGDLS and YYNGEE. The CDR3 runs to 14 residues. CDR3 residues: CASSVSGLESPLHF. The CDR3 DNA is TGTGCCAGCAGCGTGTCGGGATTGGAGTCACCCCTCCACTTT.